The 2 T cell receptor beta chains in this list originate from one sample, sequenced in a study of blood T cell repertoires in COVID-19. Clones were sequenced by immunoSEQ multiplex PCR, and TCRdb holds only the in-frame ones, with some missing. The repertoire holds about 360,000 clones, with 75% to 90% as singletons. Material: peripheral blood. The receptors derive from a woman in her sixties or seventies with COVID-19, enrolled during active disease.

This rearrangement joins TRBV19 to TRBJ2-7; TRBD2 agrees at 13 bases. V lost 1 base and J lost 4; bases outside the gene matches: 7. This CDR3 has 17 amino acids. Germline V gives CDR1 LNHDA, CDR2 SQIVND (reference sequence). This CDR3 is CASSIGTMGLAGYEQYF. CDR3 nucleotide sequence: TGTGCCAGTAGTATAGGGACGATGGGACTAGCGGGGTACGAGCAGTACTTC.

The chain couples TRBV5-1 to TRBJ1-1; weak D call: TRBD1 (5 bases). The germline gives CDR1 SGHRS, CDR2 YFSETQ. The ends were cut back, 2 bases at V and 6 bases at J, with 8 bases in the middle. The CDR3 covers 12 residues. Here the CDR3 reads CASSFWGAEAFF. CDR3 sequence (DNA): TGCGCCAGCAGCTTCTGGGGGGCTGAAGCTTTCTTT.